These T cell receptor beta chains were read from a single sample in a study of shared clonotypes between healthy human individuals. The assay was immunoSEQ multiplex PCR, and TCRdb's table has in-frame clones only and misses some. The table records about 600,000 clones, roughly 98% of them present only once. Sequences were obtained from naive CD8+ T cells sorted from blood. The receptors stem from a man under 40 in good health. The CDR3 runs from the conserved cysteine through the conserved F or W. D genes are given only for firm matches. For some rows the clone size is stated as once, few or many, or as a class when expanded; others skip it.

clone_size d_call j_call v_call cdr3_nt cdr3_aa
- - TRBJ2-3 TRBV18 TGTGCCAGCTCACCGGGAGACACAGATACGCAGTATTTT CASSPGDTDTQYF
- TRBD1 TRBJ2-1 TRBV10-2 TGCGCCAGCAGTTCAGGGGGTTTAAGCTCCTACAATGAGCAGTTCTTC CASSSGGLSSYNEQFF
- TRBD1 TRBJ2-5 TRBV2 TGTGCCAGCAGGACGGACAGGGGGGAGACCCAGTACTTC CASRTDRGETQYF
- - TRBJ2-1 TRBV29-1 TGCAGCGTTGATGAGGGGGACACCTACAATGAGCAGTTCTTC CSVDEGDTYNEQFF
- - TRBJ2-3 TRBV5-1 TGCGCCAGCAGCTTGGATGGGTCGTGGGACACGCAGTATTTT CASSLDGSWDTQYF
- TRBD2 TRBJ2-1 TRBV2 TGTGCCAGCAGCCGGGGACTAGCGGGACTGAATGAGCAGTTCTTC CASSRGLAGLNEQFF
- - TRBJ2-7 TRBV27 TGTGCCAGCAGACACTCCGGGGTCGGCTCCTACGAGCAGTACTTC CASRHSGVGSYEQYF
- - TRBJ2-3 TRBV4-1 TGCGCCAGCAGCCAAGAACCACCACCAGAAACAGATACGCAGTATTTT CASSQEPPPETDTQYF
- - TRBJ2-3 TRBV9 TGTGCCAGCAGCGCCTCCTACGATACGCAGTATTTT CASSASYDTQYF
once TRBD1 TRBJ2-1 TRBV28 TGTGCCAGCTGTCCCGGACAGGGGGTCAATGAGCAGTTCTTC CASCPGQGVNEQFF
- - TRBJ1-1 TRBV10-3 TGTGCCATCAGGTGGGGGGCGGGCACTGAAGCTTTCTTT CAIRWGAGTEAFF
- TRBD1 TRBJ2-7 TRBV9 TGTGCCAGCAGCGCGGGACAGACCTACGAGCAGTACTTC CASSAGQTYEQYF
- - TRBJ2-7 TRBV5-5 TGTGCCAGCAGCCTCTGGAGTGGGCCAGAAGGGATCGAGCAGTACTTC CASSLWSGPEGIEQYF
- - TRBJ1-1 TRBV18 TGTGCCAGCTCACCAAGACAGGCCGGTGGGAAGAGCACTGAAGCTTTCTTT CASSPRQAGGKSTEAFF
- TRBD2 TRBJ2-7 TRBV4-1 TGCGCCAGCAGCCAAGAAATGGGACTAGCAGCTCACGAGCAGTACTTC CASSQEMGLAAHEQYF
- - TRBJ2-7 TRBV29-1 TGCAGCGTTGATACGGGGGACTACGAGCAGTACTTC CSVDTGDYEQYF
- TRBD1 TRBJ1-5 TRBV30 TGTGCCTGGAGTGTTGGACAGGCCCACAATCAGCCCCAGCATTTT CAWSVGQAHNQPQHF
few - TRBJ1-1 TRBV27 TGTGCCAGCAGTTTACTCGACAGCCTGAACACTGAAGCTTTCTTT CASSLLDSLNTEAFF
- TRBD1 TRBJ1-2 TRBV30 TGTGCCTGGAGTCCCCCCCAGGGGGTCTATGGCTACACCTTC CAWSPPQGVYGYTF
once - TRBJ2-7 TRBV7-6 TGTGCCAGCAGCTTAGTGCGGGCCCGCAATGACGAGCAGTACTTC CASSLVRARNDEQYF
once TRBD2 TRBJ2-1 TRBV14 TGTGCCAGCAGCTGGGCTAGCGGGATCAATGAGCAGTTCTTC CASSWASGINEQFF
once - TRBJ2-5 TRBV5-1 TGCGCCAGCAGTCCCAACGGCGAGACCCAGTACTTC CASSPNGETQYF
once TRBD2 TRBJ2-7 TRBV7-9 TGTGCCAGCAGCGGACATAGCGGGAGTGTACGCGAGCAGTACTTC CASSGHSGSVREQYF
- - TRBJ2-3 TRBV10-2 TGCGCCAGCAGTGTTACATTTCTTGGAGATACGCAGTATTTT CASSVTFLGDTQYF
- TRBD2 TRBJ2-1 TRBV4-3 TGCGCCAGCAGCCAGGGACTAGCGGAAAATGAGCAGTTCTTC CASSQGLAENEQFF
- - TRBJ1-2 TRBV27 TGTGCCAGCAGTTTACCTGCTTCCAACTATGGCTACACCTTC CASSLPASNYGYTF
- - TRBJ1-1 TRBV29-1 TGCAGCGTTGACCTCACAGGGCCCACTGAAGCTTTCTTT CSVDLTGPTEAFF
- - TRBJ2-7 TRBV2 TGTGCCAGCAGCCTGGCATGGGGGATTCTTGGAGGCGAGCAGTACTTC CASSLAWGILGGEQYF
- - TRBJ2-5 TRBV13 TGTGCCAGCAGCTCGACAAGTGACACAGAGACCCAGTACTTC CASSSTSDTETQYF
- TRBD1 TRBJ1-2 TRBV27 TGTGCCAGCAGTTTAGGGACAGGCCTCCCTGGCTACACCTTC CASSLGTGLPGYTF
- - TRBJ2-7 TRBV14 TGTGCCAGCAAAGGTCACGCCTACGAGCAGTACTTC CASKGHAYEQYF
- - TRBJ2-2 TRBV27 TGTGCCAGCAGCCTTATGACCCACACCGGGGAGCTGTTTTTT CASSLMTHTGELFF
- - TRBJ2-5 TRBV10-2 TGCGCCAGCAGTGAGATCGGCGAAGCCCTTCAAGAGACCCAGTACTTC CASSEIGEALQETQYF
- TRBD1 TRBJ1-5 TRBV28 TGTGCCAGCACCTCGTTCTCCGGGACAGAAAGGGCCCAGCATTTT CASTSFSGTERAQHF
- - TRBJ1-2 TRBV5-4 TGTGCCAGCAGCTTGGCCCAGGGGAAAAGGAACTATGGCTACACCTTC CASSLAQGKRNYGYTF
once - TRBJ1-1 TRBV5-1 TGCGCCAGCAGCTCGGGCAGGAACACTGAAGCTTTCTTT CASSSGRNTEAFF
- - TRBJ1-1 TRBV7-9 TGTGCCAGCAGCTTATCCAACACTGAAGCTTTCTTT CASSLSNTEAFF
once TRBD1 TRBJ2-7 TRBV7-8 TGTGCCAGCAGCCCCTGGGACAGGTACGAGCAGTACTTC CASSPWDRYEQYF
- - TRBJ2-1 TRBV6-5 TGTGCCAGCGGCCTGGAAAACAATGAGCAGTTCTTC CASGLENNEQFF
- - TRBJ2-7 TRBV7-2 TGTGCCAGCAGCTTAGGGCTGGGAGAGCAGTACTTC CASSLGLGEQYF
- TRBD2 TRBJ2-1 TRBV19 TGTGCCACTACGGGAGGGCCCTACAATGAGCAGTTCTTC CATTGGPYNEQFF
- - TRBJ2-7 TRBV7-8 TGTGCCAGCAGCTTAGGTGCCTTCGAGCAGTACTTC CASSLGAFEQYF